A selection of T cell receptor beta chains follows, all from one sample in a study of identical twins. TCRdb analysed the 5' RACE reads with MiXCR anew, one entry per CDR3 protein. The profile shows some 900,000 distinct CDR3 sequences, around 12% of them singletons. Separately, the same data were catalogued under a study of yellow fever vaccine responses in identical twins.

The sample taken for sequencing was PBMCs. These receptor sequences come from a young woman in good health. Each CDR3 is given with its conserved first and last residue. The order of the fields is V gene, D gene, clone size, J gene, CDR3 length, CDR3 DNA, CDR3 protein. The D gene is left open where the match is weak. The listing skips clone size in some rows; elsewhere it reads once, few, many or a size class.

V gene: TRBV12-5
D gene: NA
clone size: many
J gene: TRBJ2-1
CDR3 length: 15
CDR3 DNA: TGTGCTAGTGGTTTGGTTCTGGGATCCTACAATGAGCAGTTCTTC
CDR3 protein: CASGLVLGSYNEQFF

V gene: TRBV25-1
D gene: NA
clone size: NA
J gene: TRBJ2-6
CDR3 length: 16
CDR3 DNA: TGTGCCAGCAGTGATCCTGGCGGCTCTGGGGCCAACGTCCTGACTTTC
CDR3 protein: CASSDPGGSGANVLTF

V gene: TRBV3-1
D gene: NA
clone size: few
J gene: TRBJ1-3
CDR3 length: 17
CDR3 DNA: TGTGCCAGCAGCCAAATTGGGGGGGCTCCGGCTGGAAACACCATATATTTT
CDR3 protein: CASSQIGGAPAGNTIYF

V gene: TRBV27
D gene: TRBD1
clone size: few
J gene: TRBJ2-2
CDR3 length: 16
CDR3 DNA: TGTGCCAGCAGTTTATTCGGGACAGGGGGCACCGGGGAGCTGTTTTTT
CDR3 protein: CASSLFGTGGTGELFF

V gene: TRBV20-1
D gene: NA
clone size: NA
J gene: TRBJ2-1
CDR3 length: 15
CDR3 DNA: TGCAGTGCTAGAGTTATCGGGGATGCCTACAATGAGCAGTTCTTC
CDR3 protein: CSARVIGDAYNEQFF

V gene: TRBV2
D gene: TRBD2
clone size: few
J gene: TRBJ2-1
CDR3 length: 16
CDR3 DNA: TGTGCCAGCAGAGATCTAGGACTAGTGGGGTACAATGAGCAGTTCTTC
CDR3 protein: CASRDLGLVGYNEQFF

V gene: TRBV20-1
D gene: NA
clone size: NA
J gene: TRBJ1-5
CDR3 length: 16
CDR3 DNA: TGCAGTGCTAGTAGGTCGGTTGTAGGGGGCAATCAGCCCCAGCATTTT
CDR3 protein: CSASRSVVGGNQPQHF

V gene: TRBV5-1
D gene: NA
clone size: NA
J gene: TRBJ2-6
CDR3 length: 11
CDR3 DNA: TGCGCCAGCAGCTTGGGCCCCGTCCTGACTTTC
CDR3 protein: CASSLGPVLTF

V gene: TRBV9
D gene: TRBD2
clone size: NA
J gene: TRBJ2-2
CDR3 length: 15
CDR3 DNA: TGTGCCAGCAGCTCCGGCGGGAGCAACACCGGGGAGCTGTTTTTT
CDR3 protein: CASSSGGSNTGELFF

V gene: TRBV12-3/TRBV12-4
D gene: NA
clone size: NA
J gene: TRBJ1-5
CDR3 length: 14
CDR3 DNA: TGTGCCAGCAGTCCCTACAGGGACAATCAGCCCCAGCATTTT
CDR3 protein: CASSPYRDNQPQHF

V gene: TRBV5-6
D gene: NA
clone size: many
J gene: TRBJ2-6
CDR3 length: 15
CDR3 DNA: TGTGCCAGCAGCTCCGGACAGCCTGGGGCCAACGTCCTGACTTTC
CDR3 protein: CASSSGQPGANVLTF

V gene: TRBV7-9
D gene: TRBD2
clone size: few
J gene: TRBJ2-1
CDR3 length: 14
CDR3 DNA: TGTGCCAGCAGCTTAGGCCACGGGAGGGATGAGCAGTTCTTC
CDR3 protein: CASSLGHGRDEQFF

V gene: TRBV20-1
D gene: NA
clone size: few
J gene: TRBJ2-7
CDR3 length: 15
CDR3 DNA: TGCAGTGCTAGAGAAGTCCGGAACCCCTCATACGAGCAGTACTTC
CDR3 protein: CSAREVRNPSYEQYF

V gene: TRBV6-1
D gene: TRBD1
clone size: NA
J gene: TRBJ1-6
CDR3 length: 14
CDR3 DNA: TGTGCCAGCAGTGAGCCTACAGGGGGATCACCCCTCCACTTT
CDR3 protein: CASSEPTGGSPLHF

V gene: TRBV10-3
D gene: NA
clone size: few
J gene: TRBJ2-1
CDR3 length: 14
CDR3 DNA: TGTGCCATCAGTGAGTCTCAGAGTTACAATGAGCAGTTCTTC
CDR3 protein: CAISESQSYNEQFF

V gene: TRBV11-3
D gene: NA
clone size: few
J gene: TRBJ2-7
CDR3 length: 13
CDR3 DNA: TGTGCCAGCAGCCAAGTGGCGGCCTACGAGCAGTACTTC
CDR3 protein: CASSQVAAYEQYF

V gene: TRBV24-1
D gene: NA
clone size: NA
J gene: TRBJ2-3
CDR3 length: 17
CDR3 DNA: TGTGCCACCAGTGACACATGGGGAGGGACAGGCACAGATACGCAGTATTTT
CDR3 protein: CATSDTWGGTGTDTQYF

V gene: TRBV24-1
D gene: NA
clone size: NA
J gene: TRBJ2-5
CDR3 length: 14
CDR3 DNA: TGTGCCACCAGTGACGGACAACTGCAAGAGACCCAGTACTTC
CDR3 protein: CATSDGQLQETQYF

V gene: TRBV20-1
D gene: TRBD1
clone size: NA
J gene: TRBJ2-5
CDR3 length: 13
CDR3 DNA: TGCAGTGCTAAGGGGGCTTTCAAAGAGACCCAGTACTTC
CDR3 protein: CSAKGAFKETQYF

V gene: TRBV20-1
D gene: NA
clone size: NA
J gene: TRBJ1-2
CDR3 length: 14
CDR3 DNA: TGCAGTGCTAGGAGGGTAGTATACGACTATGGCTACACCTTC
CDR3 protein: CSARRVVYDYGYTF

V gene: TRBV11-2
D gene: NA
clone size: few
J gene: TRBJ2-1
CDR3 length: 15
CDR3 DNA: TGTGCCAGCAGCTTAGGTTCCGGACCCAGGAATGAGCAGTTCTTC
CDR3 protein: CASSLGSGPRNEQFF

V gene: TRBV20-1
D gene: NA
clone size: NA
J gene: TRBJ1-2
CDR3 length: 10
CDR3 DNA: TGCAGTACCGTCCGGGAGGGCTACACCTTC
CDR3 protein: CSTVREGYTF

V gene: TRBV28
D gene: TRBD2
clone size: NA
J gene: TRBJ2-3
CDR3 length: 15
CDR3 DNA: TGTGCCAGCAGTTCACCTAGCGGACACACAGATACGCAGTATTTT
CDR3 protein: CASSSPSGHTDTQYF

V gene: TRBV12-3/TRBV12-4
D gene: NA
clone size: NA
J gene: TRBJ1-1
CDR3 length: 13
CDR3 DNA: TGTGCCAGTTCTTTTCAGACAGTTCGTGAAGCTTTCTTT
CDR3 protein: CASSFQTVREAFF

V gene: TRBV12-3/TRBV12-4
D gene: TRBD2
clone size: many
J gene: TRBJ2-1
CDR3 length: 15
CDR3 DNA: TGTGCCAGCAGTCTTAGCGGGGGGCGGGACAATGAGCAGTTCTTC
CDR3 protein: CASSLSGGRDNEQFF

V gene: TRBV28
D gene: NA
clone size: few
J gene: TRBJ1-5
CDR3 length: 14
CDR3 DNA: TGTGCCAGCAGCGGGAGCGATAGCAATCAGCCCCAGCATTTT
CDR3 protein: CASSGSDSNQPQHF

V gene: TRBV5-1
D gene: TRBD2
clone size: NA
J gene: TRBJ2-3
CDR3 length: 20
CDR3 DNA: TGCGCCAGCACCGTAACCGGGACTAGCGGCCAAAGTCTTAGCACAGATACGCAGTATTTT
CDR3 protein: CASTVTGTSGQSLSTDTQYF

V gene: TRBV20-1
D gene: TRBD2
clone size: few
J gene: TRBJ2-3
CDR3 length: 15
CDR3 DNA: TGCAGTGCTAGACTAGCGGGGGTCCGGGGGAATACGCAGTATTTT
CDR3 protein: CSARLAGVRGNTQYF

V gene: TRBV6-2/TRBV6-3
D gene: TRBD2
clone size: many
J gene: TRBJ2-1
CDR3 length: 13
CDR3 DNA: TGTGCCAGCAGGCGGGAGGGCACAAGGGAGCAGTTCTTC
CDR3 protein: CASRREGTREQFF

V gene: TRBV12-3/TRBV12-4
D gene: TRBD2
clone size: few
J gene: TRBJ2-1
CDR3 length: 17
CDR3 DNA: TGTGCCAGCAGCCTAGAGCGACTAGCGGGAATTTACAATGAGCAGTTCTTC
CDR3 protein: CASSLERLAGIYNEQFF

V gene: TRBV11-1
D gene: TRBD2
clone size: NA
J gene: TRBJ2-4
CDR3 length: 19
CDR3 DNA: TGTGCCAGCAGCTTAGTGGGGACTAGCGGATCAAAAGCCAAAAACATTCAGTACTTC
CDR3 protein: CASSLVGTSGSKAKNIQYF

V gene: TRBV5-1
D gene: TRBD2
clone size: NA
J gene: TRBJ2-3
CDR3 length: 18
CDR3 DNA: TGCGCCAGCAGCTTGGGGGGACTAGCGGGGACTAACACAGATACGCAGTATTTT
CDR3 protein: CASSLGGLAGTNTDTQYF

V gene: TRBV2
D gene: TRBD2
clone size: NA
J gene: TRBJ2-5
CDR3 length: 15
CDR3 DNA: TGCCCCAATGGGGGGCTAGCGGGAGGGTTGGAGACCCAGTACTTC
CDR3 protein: CPNGGLAGGLETQYF

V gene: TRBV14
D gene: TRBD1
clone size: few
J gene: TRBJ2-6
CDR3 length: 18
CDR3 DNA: TGTGCCAGCAGCCTCCGACAGGGATACCTCTCTGGGGCCAACGTCCTGACTTTC
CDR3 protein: CASSLRQGYLSGANVLTF

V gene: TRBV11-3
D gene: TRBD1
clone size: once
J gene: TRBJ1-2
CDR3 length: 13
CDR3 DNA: TGTGCCAGCGAGGACAGGGGGTCGAGTGGCTACACCTTC
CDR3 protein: CASEDRGSSGYTF

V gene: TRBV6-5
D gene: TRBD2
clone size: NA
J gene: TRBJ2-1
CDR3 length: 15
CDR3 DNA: TGTGCCAGCAGTTACTCGGCGGGAGGGCCGTTTGAGCAGTTCTTC
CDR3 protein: CASSYSAGGPFEQFF

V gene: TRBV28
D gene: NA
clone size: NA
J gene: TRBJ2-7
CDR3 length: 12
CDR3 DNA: TGTGCCAGCAGTTATCCTCGGTACGAGCAGTACTTC
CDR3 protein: CASSYPRYEQYF

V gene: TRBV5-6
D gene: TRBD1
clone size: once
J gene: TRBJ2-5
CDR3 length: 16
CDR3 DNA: TGTGCCAGCAGCCCCGAGACAGGGGGCATCCAAGAGACCCAGTACTTC
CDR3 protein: CASSPETGGIQETQYF

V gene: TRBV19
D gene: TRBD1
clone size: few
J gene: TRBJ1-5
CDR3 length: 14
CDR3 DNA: TGTGCCAGTAGTACTGGGACAGCCAATCAGCCCCAGCATTTT
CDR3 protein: CASSTGTANQPQHF

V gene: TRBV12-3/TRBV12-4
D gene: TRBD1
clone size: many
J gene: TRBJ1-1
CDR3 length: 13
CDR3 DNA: TGTGCCAGCAGTTTAGGTACAGGGGGAAAAGCTTTCTTT
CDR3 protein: CASSLGTGGKAFF

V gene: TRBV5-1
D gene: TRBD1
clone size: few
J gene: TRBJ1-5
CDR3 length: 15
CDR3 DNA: TGCGCCAGCAGCAACGGGACAGGGGGCGGTCAGCCCCAGCATTTT
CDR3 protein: CASSNGTGGGQPQHF

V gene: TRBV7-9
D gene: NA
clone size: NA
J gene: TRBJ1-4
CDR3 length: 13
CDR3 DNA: TGTGCCAGTGCCAGGGAGGATAATGAAAAACTGTTTTTT
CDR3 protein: CASAREDNEKLFF

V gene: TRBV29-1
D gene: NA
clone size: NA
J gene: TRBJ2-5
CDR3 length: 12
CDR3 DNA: TGCAGCGTTGACTTTCTGCGTGAGACCCAGTACTTC
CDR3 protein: CSVDFLRETQYF

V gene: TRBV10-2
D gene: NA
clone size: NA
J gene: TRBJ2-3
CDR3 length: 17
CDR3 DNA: TGCGCCAGCAGTGACTTCAACCGGGACTGGGACACAGATACGCAGTATTTT
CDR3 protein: CASSDFNRDWDTDTQYF

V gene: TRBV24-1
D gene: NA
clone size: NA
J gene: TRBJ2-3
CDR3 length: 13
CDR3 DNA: TGTGCCACCAGTGATTTGGCAGTAAATACGCAGTATTTT
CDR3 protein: CATSDLAVNTQYF

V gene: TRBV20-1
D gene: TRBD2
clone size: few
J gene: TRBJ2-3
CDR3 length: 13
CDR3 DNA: TGCAGTGCCAAGAGCGGGGGGACAGATACGCAGTATTTT
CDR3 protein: CSAKSGGTDTQYF

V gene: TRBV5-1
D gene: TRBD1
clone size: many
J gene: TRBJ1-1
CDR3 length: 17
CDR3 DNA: TGCGCCAGCAGCCCAAATCCGACGACAGGGGGAAGCACTGAAGCTTTCTTT
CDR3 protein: CASSPNPTTGGSTEAFF

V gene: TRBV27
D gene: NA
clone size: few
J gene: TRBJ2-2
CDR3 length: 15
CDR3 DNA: TGTGCCAGCAGTACAGGGATCCCAGGGACCGGGGAGCTGTTTTTT
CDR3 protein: CASSTGIPGTGELFF